A single sample gave rise to the 14 T cell receptor beta chains below, sequenced in a study of blood T cells in healthy people across ages. Primed by a sample-barcoded 5' primer and a J-beta primer mix, a second PCR proceeded for about 6 to 11 cycles. A single record per CDR3 protein comes from TCRdb applying MiXCR to the 5' RACE reads. This sample has fewer than 950,000 distinct CDR3 sequences; 36% occur once, and the top ten carry 10% to 15%. Sequenced sample: blood. The receptors shown here come from a man between 18 and 35 years old in good health.

The chain combines TRBV20-1 with TRBJ1-4; D might be TRBD1 (5 bases). Trimming left V 0 bases short and J 4 bases short, with 12 bases between. The CDR3 contains 15 residues. Per the germline V gene, CDR1 is DFQATT and CDR2 is SNEGSKA (reference sequence). CDR3 in DNA: TGCAGTGCTAGAGATGTCGCGGGGGATAATGAAAAACTGTTTTTT. This gives the protein CSARDVAGDNEKLFF.

The chain recombines TRBV12-3 or TRBV12-4 with TRBJ2-5; TRBD2 matches at 9 bases. This CDR3 region has 16 residues. Trimming cost V 5 bases and J 2 bases; bases outside gene matches: 9. In DNA form, the CDR3 reads TGTGCCAGCAGTCCCCCTGCGGGGGGGCGGCAAGAGACCCAGTACTTC. Amino acids: CASSPPAGGRQETQYF.

The V gene is TRBV7-9, the J gene TRBJ2-7, with 9 positions matching TRBD1. Trimming took 9 bases from V and 3 from J; bases not matched to a gene: 3. Germline V CDR1 and CDR2: SEHNR, FQNEAQ (reference sequence). The CDR3 runs to 12 residues. CDR3 residues: CASGTGFYEQYF. The CDR3 DNA reads TGTGCCAGTGGGACAGGGTTCTACGAGCAGTACTTC. The variable domain in full, with the rest retrieved from reference TRBV7-9 and TRBJ2-7, is DTGVSQNPRHKITKRGQNVTFRCDPISEHNRLYWYRQTLGQGPEFLTYFQNEAQLEKSRLLSDRFSAERPKGSFSTLEIQRTEQGDSAMYLCASGTGFYEQYFGPGTRLTVT.

The V call is TRBV12-3 or TRBV12-4, the J call TRBJ2-3, with TRBD1 matching over 9 bases. The CDR3 length is 16 residues. Trimming cost V 2 bases and J 13 bases; bases outside gene matches: 16. The chain's CDR3 is CASSLRQGVRADVEYF. CDR3 coding DNA: TGTGCCAGCAGTTTAAGACAGGGGGTAAGAGCAGATGTGGAGTATTTT.

This clonotype appeared a few times. The V and J genes are TRBV10-3 and TRBJ2-5; D unclear. Looked up from germline, CDR1 is ENHRY and CDR2 is SYGVKD. Trimming took 6 bases from V and 1 from J, leaving 15 bases between them. The CDR3 length is 15 residues. CDR3 sequence (DNA): TGTGCCATCAGGGTTGATAAATTTGGCCAAGAGACCCAGTACTTC. The encoded protein is CAIRVDKFGQETQYF.

This clonotype turned up a few times. V gene TRBV6-1 combines with J gene TRBJ2-4; a weak D match, TRBD2 (5 bases). Germline CDR1 MNHNS, CDR2 SASEGT. The ends were cut back, 0 bases at V and 7 bases at J, with 7 bases in the middle. There are 13 residues in the CDR3. Here the CDR3 DNA reads TGTGCCAGCAGTGAAGCCGGCGGGAACATTCAGTACTTC. It specifies CASSEAGGNIQYF.

The rearrangement links TRBV5-1 to TRBJ1-1; D gene ambiguous. The CDR3 runs 13 residues. CDR1 and CDR2 from the germline V gene are SGHRS and YFSETQ. V lost 6 bases and J 0 bases, leaving 9 bases between the germline ends. Here the CDR3 reads CASTQDLNTEAFF. The CDR3, as DNA: TGCGCCAGCACCCAGGACTTGAACACTGAAGCTTTCTTT.

The V gene is TRBV4-3, the J gene TRBJ2-5, with 7 positions matching TRBD2. Germline V gives CDR1 LGHNA, CDR2 YSLEER. This CDR3 is 15 amino acids long. V lost 4 bases to trimming and J lost 1 base; unmatched junction nucleotides: 6. The chain's CDR3 is CASSRSGEPQETQYF. Here the CDR3 DNA reads TGCGCCAGCAGCCGAAGCGGGGAACCCCAAGAGACCCAGTACTTC.

J is TRBJ2-3 and V is TRBV2; 8 nucleotides agree with TRBD1. The CDR3 has 14 amino acids. J was trimmed by 5 bases and V by 3 bases; bases with no gene match: 4. Germline V gene sequence: CDR1 SNHLY, CDR2 FYNNEI. The CDR3 is CASSDRTGKDTQYF. The CDR3 nucleotides are TGTGCCAGCAGTGACAGGACAGGGAAAGATACGCAGTATTTT.

This clonotype has a handful of counts. The V and J genes are TRBV14 and TRBJ1-4; TRBD1 agrees at 7 bases. The CDR3 contains 17 residues. Germline CDR1 and CDR2: SGHDN and FVKESK. Trimming removed 0 bases from V and 7 bases from J; junction bases left unmatched: 11. DNA for the CDR3: TGTGCCAGCAGCCAAGAAAGGGGGCCGGTGTTTGGTGAAAAACTGTTTTTT. Protein product: CASSQERGPVFGEKLFF.

Ten or more counts support this clonotype. The chain carries TRBV19 and TRBJ2-7; tentatively, D is TRBD2 (6 bases). V lost 6 bases and J 9 bases, leaving 27 bases between the germline ends. CDR3 length: 16 residues. Germline CDR1 and CDR2: LNHDA and SQIVND (reference sequence). The CDR3: CASSPSHSSTSLGQYF. CDR3 coding DNA: TGTGCCAGTAGCCCTTCACATTCCTCGACTAGTCTTGGGCAGTACTTC.

This clonotype has only one observation. A clone one base away is much larger, so this may be a read error. This chain uses TRBV12-3 or TRBV12-4 with TRBJ2-1; D is unresolved. The CDR3 extends over 15 amino acids. Here the CDR3 DNA reads TGTGCCAGCAGTCCGGACCACAACTCCTACAATGAGCGGTTCTTC. Residues: CASSPDHNSYNERFF.

This chain links TRBV20-1 with TRBJ1-2; 7 bases agree with TRBD1. Germline trimming cut 3 bases from V and 6 bases from J; bases unmatched to any gene: 7. The CDR3 loop spans 13 amino acids. CDR1 and CDR2 from the germline V gene are DFQATT and SNEGSKA (reference sequence). The chain's CDR3 is CSASSGGKNGYTF. The CDR3 DNA follows: TGCAGTGCTAGTTCAGGGGGGAAAAATGGCTACACCTTC.

Only one count was recorded for this clonotype. The V call is TRBV20-1, the J call TRBJ2-3; tentative D call: TRBD2 (5 bases). The CDR3 is 12 residues long. Germline CDR1 and CDR2: DFQATT and SNEGSKA (reference sequence). The V gene lost 4 bases and the J gene lost 4 bases, with 9 bases spanning the gap. The CDR3 DNA sequence: TGCAGTGCTAATCGGGGTGCAGATACGCAGTATTTT. Translating it yields CSANRGADTQYF.